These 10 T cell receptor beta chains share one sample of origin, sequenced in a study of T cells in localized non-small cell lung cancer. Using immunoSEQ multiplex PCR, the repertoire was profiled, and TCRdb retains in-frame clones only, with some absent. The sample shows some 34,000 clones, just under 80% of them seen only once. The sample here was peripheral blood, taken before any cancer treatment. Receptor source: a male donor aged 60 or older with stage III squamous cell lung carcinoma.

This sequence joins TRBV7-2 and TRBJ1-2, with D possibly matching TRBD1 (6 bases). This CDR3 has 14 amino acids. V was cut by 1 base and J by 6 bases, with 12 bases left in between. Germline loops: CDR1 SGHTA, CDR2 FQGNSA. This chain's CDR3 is CASSLDGGGDGYTF. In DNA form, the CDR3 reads TGTGCCAGCAGCTTAGATGGGGGGGGCGATGGCTACACCTTC.

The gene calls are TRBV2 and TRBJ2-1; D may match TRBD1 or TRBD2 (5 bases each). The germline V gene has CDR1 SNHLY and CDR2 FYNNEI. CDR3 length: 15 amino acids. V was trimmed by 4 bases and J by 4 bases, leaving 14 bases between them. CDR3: CASSVALGVYNEQFF. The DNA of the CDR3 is TGTGCCAGCAGTGTCGCACTAGGGGTTTACAATGAGCAGTTCTTC.

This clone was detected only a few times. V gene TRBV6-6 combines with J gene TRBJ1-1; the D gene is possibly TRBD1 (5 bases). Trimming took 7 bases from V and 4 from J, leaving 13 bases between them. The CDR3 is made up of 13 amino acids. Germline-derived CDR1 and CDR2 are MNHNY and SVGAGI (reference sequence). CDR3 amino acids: CASTPQGGTEAFF. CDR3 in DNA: TGTGCCAGCACCCCCCAGGGCGGCACTGAAGCTTTCTTT.

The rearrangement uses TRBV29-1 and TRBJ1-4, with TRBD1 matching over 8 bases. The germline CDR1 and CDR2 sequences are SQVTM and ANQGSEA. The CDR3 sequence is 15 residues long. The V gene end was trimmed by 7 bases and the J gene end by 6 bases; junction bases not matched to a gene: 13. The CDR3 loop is CSAFGTGLLDEKLFF. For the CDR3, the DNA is TGCAGCGCCTTCGGGACAGGCCTCCTGGATGAAAAACTGTTTTTT. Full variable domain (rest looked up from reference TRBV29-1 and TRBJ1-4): SAVISQKPSRDICQRGTSLTIQCQVDSQVTMMFWYRQQPGQSLTLIATANQGSEATYESGFVIDKFPISRPNLTFSTLTVSNMSPEDSSIYLCSAFGTGLLDEKLFFGSGTQLSVL.

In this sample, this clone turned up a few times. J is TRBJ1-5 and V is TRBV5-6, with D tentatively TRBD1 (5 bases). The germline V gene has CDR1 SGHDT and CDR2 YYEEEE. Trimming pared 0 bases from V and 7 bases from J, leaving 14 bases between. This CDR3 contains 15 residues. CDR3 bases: TGTGCCAGCAGCTTGGCCCCGACAGCGGGGCAGCCCCAGCATTTT. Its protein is CASSLAPTAGQPQHF.

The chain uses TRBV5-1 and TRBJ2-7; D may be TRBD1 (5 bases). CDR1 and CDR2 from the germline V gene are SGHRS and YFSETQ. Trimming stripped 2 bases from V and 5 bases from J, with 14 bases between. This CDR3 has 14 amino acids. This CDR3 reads CASSFEDTSDEQYF. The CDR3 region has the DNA TGCGCCAGCAGCTTTGAGGACACTTCGGACGAGCAGTACTTC.

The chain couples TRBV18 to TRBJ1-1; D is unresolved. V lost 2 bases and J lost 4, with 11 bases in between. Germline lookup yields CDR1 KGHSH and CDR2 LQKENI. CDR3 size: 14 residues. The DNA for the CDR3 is TGTGCCAGCTCACCAAGAGAGGAGGGCACTGAAGCTTTCTTT. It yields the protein CASSPREEGTEAFF.

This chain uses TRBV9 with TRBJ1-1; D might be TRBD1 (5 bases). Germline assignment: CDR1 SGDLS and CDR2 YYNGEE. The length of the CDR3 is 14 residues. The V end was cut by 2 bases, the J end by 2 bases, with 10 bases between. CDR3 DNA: TGTGCCAGCAGCGTTTCAGGGTCCAACACTGAAGCTTTCTTT. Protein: CASSVSGSNTEAFF.

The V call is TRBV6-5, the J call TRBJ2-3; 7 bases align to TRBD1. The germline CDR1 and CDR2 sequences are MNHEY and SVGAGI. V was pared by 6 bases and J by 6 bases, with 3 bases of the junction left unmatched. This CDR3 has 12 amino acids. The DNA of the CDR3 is TGTGCCAGCAGAACAGGGGCGGATACGCAGTATTTT. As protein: CASRTGADTQYF.

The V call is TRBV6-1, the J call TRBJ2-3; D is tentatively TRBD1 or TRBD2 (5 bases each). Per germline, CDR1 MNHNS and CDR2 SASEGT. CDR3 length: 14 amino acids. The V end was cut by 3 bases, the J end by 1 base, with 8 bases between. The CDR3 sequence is CASSDGAGTDTQYF. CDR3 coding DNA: TGTGCCAGCAGTGACGGGGCAGGCACAGATACGCAGTATTTT.